One TCR beta chain is described in this entry. The antigen is undetermined. The CDR3 totals 15 residues. V gave up 4 bases and J gave up 4 bases, with 16 bases separating them. Germline lookup yields CDR1 SQVTM and CDR2 ANQGSEA. Here immunoSEQ multiplex PCR was the method, and the copy in TCRdb shows in-frame clones only, minus some. This sample yields more than 2,000,000 clones, of which over 85% are seen a single time; 0.39% belongs to the top ten. The data belong to a study of shared clonotypes between healthy human individuals. Study-wide findings and caveats: In a few donors, about 5% of naive CD4 clonotypes appeared in common.

The receptor comes from a man between 18 and 29 years old in good health. Some clones in this sample may be carry-over from other donors' samples. Sequencing input: naive CD4+ T cells from PBMCs. Subset in this sample: CD45RA+ positively selected. The chain couples TRBV29-1 to TRBJ1-4; no clear D gene. CDR3 loop: CSVADKIEFNEKLFF. The DNA for the CDR3 is TGCAGCGTTGCCGATAAAATAGAATTTAATGAAAAACTGTTTTTT.